A selection of T cell receptor beta chains follows, all from one sample in a study of OX40 agonist ivuxolimab in advanced cancers. Sequencing used immunoSEQ multiplex PCR; TCRdb keeps in-frame clones, though not all of them. The sample has nearly 65,000 clones; roughly nine tenths are singletons. The input for sequencing was CD4+ or CD8+ T cells sorted from blood, taken in a trial of the OX40 agonist ivuxolimab. These receptor sequences come from an adult with an advanced solid tumor such as melanoma, head and neck, liver or kidney cancer. The CDR3 runs from the conserved cysteine through the conserved F or W. The D gene is left open where the match is weak. Where a row states a size, it is once, few, many or the class of an expanded clone; other rows omit it.

j_gene	d_gene	abundance	v_gene	CDR3aa	CDR3nt
TRBJ1-5	NA	NA	TRBV2	CASSEGHPSNQPQHF	TGTGCCAGCAGTGAGGGACACCCTAGCAATCAGCCCCAGCATTTT
TRBJ1-1	NA	NA	TRBV9	CASSVLDNMNTEAFF	TGTGCCAGCAGCGTATTGGACAACATGAACACTGAAGCTTTCTTT
TRBJ1-5	NA	NA	TRBV4-3	CASSQDEDSNQPQHF	TGCGCCAGCAGCCAAGACGAGGATAGCAATCAGCCCCAGCATTTT
TRBJ2-2	TRBD2	medium-sized	TRBV4-2	CASSQDRGGGSGELFF	TGTGCCAGCAGCCAAGATCGCGGGGGAGGATCCGGGGAGCTGTTTTTT
TRBJ1-1	NA	NA	TRBV5-1	CASSSFYREDTEAFF	TGCGCCAGCAGCTCGTTTTACAGGGAGGACACTGAAGCTTTCTTT
TRBJ2-7	NA	NA	TRBV27	CASNTGGDTYEQYF	TGTGCCAGCAACACAGGGGGGGACACCTACGAGCAGTACTTC
TRBJ2-1	TRBD1	NA	TRBV27	CASSSPRVDRAKYNEQFF	TGTGCCAGCAGTTCACCTAGGGTTGACAGGGCGAAATACAATGAGCAGTTCTTC
TRBJ2-1	NA	NA	TRBV18	CASSPVWDRVNEQFF	TGTGCCAGCTCACCGGTGTGGGATCGGGTAAATGAGCAGTTCTTC
TRBJ2-7	TRBD2	NA	TRBV11-1	CAGSPGLAEAYEQYF	TGTGCCGGCAGCCCGGGACTAGCGGAGGCCTACGAGCAGTACTTC
TRBJ2-5	NA	NA	TRBV6-1	CASSSHMKETQYF	TGTGCCAGCAGTTCCCACATGAAGGAGACCCAGTACTTC
TRBJ2-2	NA	few	TRBV30	CAWSVGDTGELFF	TGTGCCTGGAGTGTAGGGGACACCGGGGAGCTGTTTTTT
TRBJ2-7	NA	NA	TRBV11-2	CASSLEGGLGHEQYF	TGTGCCAGCAGCTTAGAAGGGGGGCTAGGCCACGAGCAGTACTTC
TRBJ2-3	TRBD2	NA	TRBV27	CASSLGLAGVNTQYF	TGTGCCAGCAGTTTAGGACTAGCGGGAGTGAATACGCAGTATTTT
TRBJ2-6	TRBD1	NA	TRBV2	CASSRDSSGANVLTF	TGTGCCAGCAGCCGGGACAGCTCTGGGGCCAACGTCCTGACTTTC
TRBJ1-1	TRBD1	NA	TRBV5-6	CASSFSLDREAFF	TGTGCCAGCAGCTTTTCCCTGGACAGGGAAGCTTTCTTT
TRBJ2-2	NA	NA	TRBV13	CASSLRFTGELFF	TGTGCCAGCAGCTTACGGTTCACCGGGGAGCTGTTTTTT
TRBJ2-5	TRBD1	NA	TRBV28	CASSSTPGTGRETQYF	TGTGCCAGCAGTTCAACGCCCGGGACAGGAAGAGAGACCCAGTACTTC
TRBJ2-1	NA	NA	TRBV13	CASSLGGEQFF	TGTGCCAGCAGCTTAGGAGGTGAGCAGTTCTTC
TRBJ2-3	NA	NA	TRBV9	CASSLLVRGDGTDTQYF	TGTGCCAGCAGCCTACTGGTTAGGGGGGACGGCACAGATACGCAGTATTTT
TRBJ2-1	NA	NA	TRBV6-5	CASRTTKGYNEQFF	TGTGCCAGCAGGACAACTAAGGGCTACAATGAGCAGTTCTTC
TRBJ1-1	NA	NA	TRBV27	CASSLGANTEAFF	TGTGCCAGCAGTTTAGGAGCTAACACTGAAGCTTTCTTT
TRBJ1-1	TRBD1	NA	TRBV4-1	CASSQIDRGWTEAFF	TGCGCCAGCAGCCAGATAGACAGGGGTTGGACTGAAGCTTTCTTT
TRBJ1-5	NA	NA	TRBV7-8	CASSLASSYREGHSNQPQHF	TGTGCCAGCAGCTTAGCGTCGAGCTACAGGGAGGGACATAGCAATCAGCCCCAGCATTTT
TRBJ2-3	NA	NA	TRBV11-2	CASSLDGRTDTQYF	TGTGCCAGCAGCTTAGATGGGCGCACAGATACGCAGTATTTT
TRBJ2-7	TRBD1	NA	TRBV27	CASRTGTDFIYEQYF	TGTGCCAGCAGGACCGGGACAGATTTTATCTACGAGCAGTACTTC
TRBJ2-7	NA	NA	TRBV7-9	CASSLGGLYEQYF	TGTGCCAGCAGCTTAGGTGGGCTCTACGAGCAGTACTTC
TRBJ1-3	NA	NA	TRBV19	CASSITGHRAGNTIYF	TGTGCCAGTAGTATAACCGGACACAGGGCTGGAAACACCATATATTTT
TRBJ2-1	NA	NA	TRBV9	CASSVGGGAHNEQFF	TGTGCCAGCAGCGTAGGTGGGGGCGCCCACAATGAGCAGTTCTTC
TRBJ2-1	NA	NA	TRBV21-1	CASSNGTSGGLSSYNEQFF	TGTGCCAGCAGCAACGGGACTAGCGGGGGCCTTAGCTCCTACAATGAGCAGTTCTTC
TRBJ1-2	NA	medium-sized	TRBV29-1	CSVDVAGQSGYGYTF	TGCAGCGTTGACGTAGCAGGGCAATCTGGCTATGGCTACACCTTC
TRBJ2-1	TRBD1	NA	TRBV6-5	CAGGTGIHEQFF	TGTGCCGGGGGGACAGGGATTCATGAGCAGTTCTTC